This TCR beta chain was sequenced during a study of T cells in narcolepsy. Comments on this clone: Antigen unknown.

Trimming took 4 bases from V and 0 from J, leaving 12 bases between them. CDR1 is SEHNR and CDR2 is FQNEAQ in the germline V gene (reference sequence). This CDR3 spans 16 amino acids. Data came from immunoSEQ multiplex PCR; TCRdb stores just in-frame clones and leaves some out. The table records nearly 35,000 clones, around 80% of them present only once. Study observations and caveats: Autoreactive HCRT-specific and TRIB2-specific clonotypes were marked in same-patient CSF-versus-blood CD4+ comparisons. In some patient and control memory CD4+ samples, autoreactive clones were absent. Healthy controls reportedly lacked the autoreactive clonotypes serially found in patients' blood.

This clonotype was sampled from a human donor in good health. The rearrangement links TRBV7-9 to TRBJ2-2, with D hard to call. What was sequenced was memory (CD45RA-) CD4+ T cells from blood. As DNA, the CDR3 is TGTGCCAGCAGCTCCCCAGGCGCCTCGAACACCGGGGAGCTGTTTTTT. Encoded protein: CASSSPGASNTGELFF.